This T cell receptor (beta chain) was sequenced during a study of cytomegalovirus exposure and HLA in healthy donors. Across the study: An analysis done earlier identified around 100 million unique TCR beta sequences from around 180 million T cells. Study observations and caveats: The listing of 160 or so TCR beta chains classed them as cytomegalovirus-associated. A later analysis reported that several of the most significant clusters appeared to be linked to common viral pathogens, among them Epstein-Barr virus.

Comments on this clone: Its antigen is not identified.

In the PCR, 60 Vbeta and 13 Jbeta primers were used. Produced via immunoSEQ multiplex PCR; TCRdb's table is partial and in-frame only. The sample includes about 120,000 clones, 80% of them seen just once. This CDR3 is built from 13 residues. Deletions cut 7 bases from V and 6 bases from J, with 13 bases between. CDR1 and CDR2 from the germline V gene are SNHLY and FYNNEI. The sample comprised PBMCs. This clonotype was sampled from a female donor in good health and CMV-seropositive. The gene calls are TRBV2 and TRBJ1-3, with D unresolved. Written as DNA, the CDR3 is TGTGCCAGCAAACCCGGGGTAGTAAACACCATATATTTT. It yields the protein CASKPGVVNTIYF.